Sequencing of this T cell receptor (beta chain) was carried out in a study of blood T cell repertoires in COVID-19. In the study overall: COVID-19 samples collected from the United States, Italy and Spain covered acute and convalescent phases.

Enrollees, about 18 to 90 years old, lived in approximately 24 US areas. Researchers sorted participants into cohorts using their self-reported clinical history. The V end lost 0 bases, the J end lost 3 bases, and 11 bases lay between the germline ends. The germline CDR1 and CDR2 sequences are MDHEN and SYDVKM. CDR3 size: 15 residues. Sequencing used immunoSEQ multiplex PCR; TCRdb keeps in-frame clones, though not all of them. The sample has about 310,000 clones; around 87% are singletons. The chain recombines TRBV28 with TRBJ1-1, with D tentatively TRBD1 (5 bases). This clonotype was obtained from a woman between 18 and 29 years old with acute COVID-19. Sequenced sample: PBMCs or T cells enriched from blood (not recorded which). Here the CDR3 DNA reads TGTGCCAGCAGTTTATGGGGAGGGACTCACACTGAAGCTTTCTTT. Protein sequence: CASSLWGGTHTEAFF.